Listed below are T cell receptor beta chains from one sample, sequenced in a study of Ad26.COV2.S vaccination and SARS-CoV-2 variants. The repertoire was sequenced with immunoSEQ multiplex PCR; TCRdb's copy has only in-frame clones and lacks some. The sample gives 400,000 to 450,000 clones, about nine tenths of which show up once; over 9% is in the top ten. The source material was peripheral blood, sampled in a trial of Ad26.COV2.S vaccine versus placebo. Every receptor here comes from a person aged 18 to 65 who received the Ad26.COV2.S COVID-19 vaccine or a placebo. Both conserved end residues are part of each CDR3. The order of the fields is clone size, J gene, CDR3 length, D gene, V gene, CDR3 protein, CDR3 DNA. D genes are given only for firm matches. Some rows mark clone size as missing; the rest say once, few, many or name a class of expanded clone.

NA | TRBJ1-2 | 12 | NA | TRBV30 | CAWSQGPYGYTF | TGTGCCTGGAGTCAAGGGCCATATGGCTACACCTTC
NA | TRBJ2-1 | 16 | TRBD1 | TRBV24-1 | CATSDAGTGSYNEQFF | TGTGCCACCAGTGACGCCGGGACAGGGTCCTACAATGAGCAGTTCTTC
NA | TRBJ2-7 | 15 | TRBD2 | TRBV6-6 | CASSYYSGLASEQYF | TGTGCCAGCAGTTACTACTCGGGACTAGCATCCGAGCAGTACTTC
NA | TRBJ1-5 | 16 | NA | TRBV6-2/TRBV6-3 | CASSYGQGTSNQPQHF | TGTGCCAGCAGTTACGGGCAGGGAACTAGCAATCAGCCCCAGCATTTT
NA | TRBJ1-1 | 15 | NA | TRBV30 | CAWSPRTAMNTEAFF | TGTGCCTGGAGTCCGCGGACAGCCATGAACACTGAAGCTTTCTTT
NA | TRBJ1-3 | 14 | NA | TRBV18 | CASRIQISGNTIYF | TGTGCCAGCAGAATCCAGATCTCTGGAAACACCATATATTTT
NA | TRBJ1-4 | 16 | NA | TRBV5-8 | CASSPRRGGFNEKLFF | TGTGCCAGCAGCCCCCGCCGGGGTGGATTTAATGAAAAACTGTTTTTT
NA | TRBJ2-2 | 17 | TRBD2 | TRBV7-6 | CASSHPSGRENTGELFF | TGTGCCAGCAGCCACCCTAGCGGGAGGGAGAACACCGGGGAGCTGTTTTTT
NA | TRBJ2-7 | 14 | NA | TRBV6-6 | CASSSSDSSYEQYF | TGTGCCAGCAGCTCAAGCGACTCTTCCTACGAGCAGTACTTC
NA | TRBJ2-5 | 12 | NA | TRBV10-3 | CAISAQAETQYF | TGTGCCATCAGCGCGCAGGCAGAGACCCAGTACTTC
NA | TRBJ2-7 | 14 | TRBD1 | TRBV28 | CASSLTGQDYEQYF | TGTGCCAGCAGTTTAACGGGACAGGACTACGAGCAGTACTTC
NA | TRBJ1-5 | 15 | NA | TRBV27 | CASSYPPGVNQPQHF | TGTGCCAGCTCATACCCGCCGGGGGTCAATCAGCCCCAGCATTTT
NA | TRBJ2-7 | 12 | NA | TRBV16 | CASSQSAYEQYF | TGTGCCAGCAGCCAATCGGCCTACGAGCAGTACTTC
NA | TRBJ2-2 | 14 | NA | TRBV12-5 | CASGFLDPRRKLFF | TGTGCTAGTGGTTTTTTAGACCCCAGACGGAAGCTGTTTTTT
NA | TRBJ1-1 | 14 | NA | TRBV19 | CASSSGLANTEAFF | TGTGCCAGTAGTTCCGGACTAGCGAACACTGAAGCTTTCTTT
NA | TRBJ2-7 | 14 | NA | TRBV5-6 | CASSLAPGDREQYF | TGTGCCAGCAGCTTGGCCCCGGGTGATAGAGAGCAGTACTTC
NA | TRBJ2-1 | 13 | NA | TRBV7-6 | CASSQSAYNEQFF | TGTGCCAGCAGCCAGAGCGCTTACAATGAGCAGTTCTTC
NA | TRBJ2-1 | 14 | NA | TRBV7-3 | CASSLNSPGNEQFF | TGTGCCAGCAGCTTAAATTCCCCGGGCAATGAGCAGTTCTTC
NA | TRBJ1-4 | 19 | TRBD1 | TRBV7-9 | CASSLPAGGQGASNEKLFF | TGTGCCAGCAGCTTACCCGCAGGGGGACAGGGGGCTTCTAATGAAAAACTGTTTTTT
NA | TRBJ1-2 | 19 | TRBD1 | TRBV19 | CASSTFLGGQTNTNYGYTF | TGTGCCAGTAGTACCTTCCTAGGGGGACAGACGAACACTAACTATGGCTACACCTTC
NA | TRBJ1-6 | 21 | TRBD1 | TRBV4-3 | CASSQYLQGKRVSSYNSPLHF | TGCGCCAGCAGCCAGTATTTACAGGGGAAGAGAGTATCTTCCTATAATTCACCCCTCCACTTT
many | TRBJ2-6 | 16 | TRBD1 | TRBV29-1 | CSSWGGQGSGANVLTF | TGCAGCTCCTGGGGCGGACAGGGCTCTGGGGCCAACGTCCTGACTTTC
NA | TRBJ1-2 | 15 | NA | TRBV2 | CASSPDSRANYGYTF | TGTGCCAGCAGTCCCGACAGTCGGGCTAACTATGGCTACACCTTC
NA | TRBJ2-7 | 15 | NA | TRBV7-2 | CASSRLPSTDYEQYF | TGTGCCAGCAGCCGGCTACCGAGTACCGACTACGAGCAGTACTTC
NA | TRBJ2-2 | 16 | TRBD2 | TRBV5-1 | CASSPGLAGRPGELFF | TGCGCCAGCAGCCCGGGACTAGCGGGCCGTCCCGGGGAGCTGTTTTTT
NA | TRBJ2-1 | 15 | TRBD1 | TRBV24-1 | CATSDGTGLFNEQFF | TGTGCCACCAGTGACGGGACAGGTCTATTCAATGAGCAGTTCTTC
NA | TRBJ2-7 | 13 | NA | TRBV29-1 | CSAATVGYYEQYF | TGCAGCGCCGCGACAGTCGGGTACTACGAGCAGTACTTC
NA | TRBJ1-1 | 14 | NA | TRBV10-2 | CASTAQGGNTEAFF | TGCGCCAGCACTGCACAGGGTGGGAACACTGAAGCTTTCTTT
NA | TRBJ2-2 | 19 | TRBD1 | TRBV27 | CASSKVQFGTGLDTGELFF | TGTGCCAGCAGTAAGGTCCAATTCGGGACAGGGTTGGACACCGGGGAGCTGTTTTTT
NA | TRBJ2-7 | 13 | TRBD1 | TRBV10-3 | CAISGTGPYEQYF | TGTGCCATCAGTGGGACAGGGCCCTACGAGCAGTACTTC
NA | TRBJ2-1 | 17 | NA | TRBV19 | CASSPWGSAGMYNEQFF | TGTGCCAGTAGTCCGTGGGGTTCGGCAGGGATGTACAATGAGCAGTTCTTC
NA | TRBJ2-3 | 16 | TRBD1 | TRBV10-3 | CATEGEQGAGTDTQYF | TGTGCCACCGAAGGAGAACAGGGGGCCGGTACAGATACGCAGTATTTT
NA | TRBJ2-2 | 17 | TRBD2 | TRBV6-2/TRBV6-3 | CASSPRTSGTNTGELFF | TGTGCCAGCAGCCCACGGACTAGCGGGACGAACACCGGGGAGCTGTTTTTT
NA | TRBJ2-7 | 14 | TRBD1 | TRBV3-1/TRBV3-2 | CASSPGQGSYEQYF | TGTGCCAGCAGCCCCGGACAGGGCTCCTACGAGCAGTACTTC
NA | TRBJ2-1 | 16 | TRBD2 | TRBV4-3 | CASSQNRLAGGGEQFF | TGCGCCAGCAGCCAGAACCGGCTAGCGGGAGGGGGCGAGCAGTTCTTC
NA | TRBJ1-6 | 13 | NA | TRBV7-8 | CASRTVHNSPLHF | TGTGCCAGCCGGACAGTCCATAATTCACCCCTCCACTTT
NA | TRBJ1-1 | 14 | NA | TRBV19 | CASNLDSGNTEAFF | TGTGCCAGTAATCTCGACAGCGGGAACACTGAAGCTTTCTTT
NA | TRBJ1-2 | 14 | TRBD1 | TRBV9 | CASSPRTGGYGYTF | TGTGCCAGCAGCCCCCGGACAGGGGGCTATGGCTACACCTTC
NA | TRBJ2-5 | 15 | TRBD1 | TRBV9 | CASSVALQGQETQYF | TGTGCCAGCAGCGTAGCTTTACAGGGGCAAGAGACCCAGTACTTC
few | TRBJ1-1 | 13 | NA | TRBV6-5 | CASSRTYRAQAFF | TGTGCCAGCAGCCGAACTTACCGCGCACAAGCTTTCTTT
NA | TRBJ1-1 | 17 | NA | TRBV7-9 | CASSRSLALSGDTEAFF | TGTGCCAGCAGCCGCTCCCTCGCGTTGAGTGGGGACACTGAAGCTTTCTTT
NA | TRBJ2-7 | 16 | NA | TRBV4-1 | CASSQDPRYHPYEQYF | TGCGCCAGCAGCCAAGACCCCCGTTACCATCCCTACGAGCAGTACTTC
NA | TRBJ2-7 | 15 | NA | TRBV5-1 | CASSFQDSFTYEQYF | TGCGCCAGCAGCTTCCAAGACAGTTTTACCTACGAGCAGTACTTC
NA | TRBJ1-2 | 15 | TRBD1 | TRBV27 | CASSSPRDRGKGYTF | TGTGCCAGCAGTTCTCCCCGGGACAGGGGTAAGGGCTACACCTTC
NA | TRBJ2-2 | 14 | TRBD1 | TRBV19 | CASSTLGQTGELFF | TGTGCCAGTAGTACTCTGGGACAGACCGGGGAGCTGTTTTTT
NA | TRBJ2-3 | 14 | NA | TRBV7-3 | CASSLRATTDTQYF | TGTGCCAGCAGCTTAAGAGCGACTACAGATACGCAGTATTTT
NA | TRBJ2-2 | 15 | NA | TRBV19 | CASSIHKREPGELFF | TGTGCCAGTAGTATTCATAAGCGCGAACCCGGGGAGCTGTTTTTT
NA | TRBJ2-3 | 13 | NA | TRBV7-2 | CASSLGFRDTQYF | TGTGCCAGCAGCTTGGGCTTTAGGGATACGCAGTATTTT
NA | TRBJ2-7 | 14 | TRBD1 | TRBV30 | CAWRYRDRVSEQYF | TGTGCCTGGAGATACCGGGACAGGGTAAGCGAGCAGTACTTC
NA | TRBJ2-1 | 13 | TRBD1 | TRBV28 | CASRQGARNEQFF | TGTGCCAGCAGGCAGGGGGCGAGGAATGAGCAGTTCTTC
NA | TRBJ2-1 | 15 | NA | TRBV5-5 | CASSFRDFVYNEQFF | TGTGCCAGCAGCTTTCGGGACTTCGTCTACAATGAGCAGTTCTTC
NA | TRBJ2-7 | 13 | TRBD1 | TRBV27 | CASKAPRGYEQYF | TGTGCCAGCAAGGCCCCCAGGGGGTACGAGCAGTACTTC
NA | TRBJ2-7 | 15 | TRBD2 | TRBV5-1 | CASSLGLAEAYEQYF | TGCGCCAGCAGCTTGGGACTAGCGGAGGCGTACGAGCAGTACTTC
NA | TRBJ2-3 | 15 | TRBD2 | TRBV6-5 | CASSQTRGVTDTQYF | TGTGCCAGCAGCCAGACGCGGGGGGTCACAGATACGCAGTATTTT
NA | TRBJ1-4 | 13 | NA | TRBV19 | CASRWDENEKLFF | TGTGCCAGTAGGTGGGACGAAAATGAAAAACTGTTTTTT
NA | TRBJ2-5 | 15 | NA | TRBV21-1 | CASSKVRGTQETQYF | TGTGCCAGCAGCAAAGTCCGAGGCACCCAAGAGACCCAGTACTTC
NA | TRBJ1-1 | 11 | NA | TRBV5-1 | CASSFGIEAFF | TGCGCCAGCAGCTTTGGGATTGAAGCTTTCTTT